The clone carrying this T cell receptor beta chain was seen only a few times. The antigen remains unidentified. These data belong to a study of T cells in Graves' hyperthyroidism and ophthalmopathy. About the research overall: Peripheral blood samples were taken at initial diagnosis, prior to any treatment.

Broader study findings: Blood also carried most thyroid clonotypes expanded above 0.001.

The CDR3 length is 15 residues. The V and J ends lost 4 bases and 2 bases, in that order; junction bases with no gene match: 5. CDR1 is LGHDT and CDR2 is YNNKEL in the germline V gene (reference sequence). RNA transcripts were the template for amplifying TCR beta CDR3 regions. The HTBI primer set served for first-round RT-PCR of the TCR CDR3. TCRdb reprocessed the multiplex PCR reads via MiXCR and lists one record per CDR3 protein. The profile shows 690,000 or so distinct CDR3 sequences, about 19% of them singletons. The sequence derives from a woman aged 45-65 years with Graves' hyperthyroidism that later progressed to Graves' ophthalmopathy. Sequenced: blood. The J gene is TRBJ1-5, the V gene TRBV3-1; TRBD1 matches 7 bases. CDR3 amino acids: CASSPGGDRNQPQHF. The CDR3 DNA reads as TGTGCCAGCAGCCCAGGGGGGGACCGCAATCAGCCCCAGCATTTT.